Presented here are 26 T cell receptor beta chains from one specimen sequenced in a study of identical twins. Via MiXCR, TCRdb re-called the 5' RACE reads, giving one row per CDR3 protein. The table lists 250,000 to 300,000 distinct CDR3 sequences, 6.5% to 9.5% of them singletons. These data were also filed under a second study, of yellow fever vaccine responses in identical twins.

The sample was CD8+ T cells sorted from blood. The receptor source for this set is a young woman in good health.

This clonotype appeared once. This may come from a read error, since a much larger clone is one base off. The V call is TRBV4-1, the J call TRBJ2-7; 8 bases align to TRBD1. Germline CDR1 is MGHRA and CDR2 is YSYEKL. The CDR3 length is 15 residues. J gave up 2 bases and V 0 bases, and 3 bases lay outside the gene matches. The CDR3, as DNA: TGCGCCAGCAGCCAAGAGGACAGGGAAGCCTACGAGCAGTACTTC. Amino acids: CASSQEDREAYEQYF.

This clonotype turned up a few times. The chain uses TRBV12-3 or TRBV12-4 and TRBJ2-7; 7 bases are a match to TRBD1. This CDR3 region has 16 residues. V lost 4 bases and J lost 5; bases outside the gene matches: 14. The CDR3: CASSSTGTAPRDEQYF. In DNA, the CDR3 is TGTGCCAGCAGTTCAACTGGGACAGCACCACGCGACGAGCAGTACTTC.

This clonotype was recorded many times. The chain combines TRBV20-1 with TRBJ1-1; TRBD1 aligns across 7 bases. The CDR3 consists of 13 residues. Germline V gives CDR1 DFQATT, CDR2 SNEGSKA (reference sequence). After removal of 7 bases from V and 1 base from J, the junction contained 6 bases not matched to a gene. In nucleotides, the CDR3 is TGCAGTGTTAAAGACAGGGAGAACACTGAAGCTTTCTTT. Protein sequence: CSVKDRENTEAFF.

In DNA form, the CDR3 reads TGTGCCAGCAGTCCTCTGTCGCTCCCGACGGCGTCCTACGAGCAGTACTTC. Translated, it gives CASSPLSLPTASYEQYF. The chain is built from TRBV27 and TRBJ2-7; D is undetermined. The V and J ends lost 5 bases and 1 base respectively, with 21 bases between them. This CDR3 is 17 amino acids long. Germline V CDR1 and CDR2: MNHEY, SMNVEV (reference sequence).

The table lists this clonotype with many counts. At one end, the junction sequence differs from germline, possibly due to a read error. The J gene is TRBJ2-1, the V gene TRBV27; 9 positions agree with TRBD1. The CDR3 covers 14 residues. Germline CDR1 is MNHEY and CDR2 is SMNVEV (reference sequence). Here the CDR3 reads CASSISPGTGEQFF. The CDR3 DNA reads as TGTGCCAGCAGTATATCCCCCGGGACAGGGGAGCAGTTCTTC.

The table lists this clonotype with a few counts. This chain joins TRBV7-9 and TRBJ2-3; D not certain. Germline assignment: CDR1 SEHNR and CDR2 FQNEAQ (reference sequence). The CDR3 extends over 12 amino acids. The V gene lost 4 bases and the J gene lost 4 bases, with 6 bases spanning the gap. The CDR3 coding sequence is TGTGCCAGCAGCTCAACAGCAGATACGCAGTATTTT. It codes for CASSSTADTQYF.

This clonotype has a handful of counts. The rearrangement joins TRBV5-5 to TRBJ2-2; weak D call: TRBD1 (6 bases). This CDR3 spans 15 amino acids. V was clipped by 4 bases and J by 7 bases, with 17 bases between them. Germline V lookup: CDR1 SGHKS, CDR2 YYEKEE (reference sequence). The CDR3: CASSPFEGVVGELFF. CDR3 nucleotides: TGTGCCAGCAGCCCGTTTGAGGGGGTGGTCGGGGAGCTGTTTTTT.

This clonotype was picked up a small number of times. The gene calls are TRBV7-9 and TRBJ1-1; D not certain. CDR1 SEHNR and CDR2 FQNEAQ come from the germline V gene (reference sequence). This CDR3 comprises 13 residues. Trimming pared 1 base from V and 7 bases from J, leaving 10 bases between. CDR3 sequence: CASSLGWEIEAFF. The CDR3 coding sequence is TGTGCCAGCAGCTTAGGTTGGGAGATTGAAGCTTTCTTT. Complete variable domain (other parts from reference TRBV7-9 and TRBJ1-1): DTGVSQNPRHKITKRGQNVTFRCDPISEHNRLYWYRQTLGQGPEFLTYFQNEAQLEKSRLLSDRFSAERPKGSFSTLEIQRTEQGDSAMYLCASSLGWEIEAFFGQGTRLTVV.

The rearrangement joins TRBV7-9 to TRBJ2-3; 15 bases are shared with TRBD2. Germline assignment: CDR1 SEHNR and CDR2 FQNEAQ (reference sequence). V shed 6 bases and J 5 bases; nucleotides not matched to a gene: 9. This CDR3 spans 17 amino acids. Here the CDR3 DNA reads TGTGCCAGCAGTTTTGGACTAGCGGGGGGGCCATTAGATACGCAGTATTTT. Translated: CASSFGLAGGPLDTQYF.

This clonotype was recorded many times. The chain has TRBV10-3 and TRBJ2-2, with D unresolved. The CDR3 spans 18 residues. Germline V gene data show CDR1 as ENHRY and CDR2 as SYGVKD. Trimming left V 2 bases short and J 0 bases short, with 16 bases between. CDR3 amino acids: CAISELGSGPPNTGELFF. CDR3 DNA: TGTGCCATCAGTGAGCTAGGTTCTGGACCGCCGAACACCGGGGAGCTGTTTTTT.

This clonotype was picked up a small number of times. V gene TRBV12-5 combines with J gene TRBJ2-3, with 8 nucleotides matching TRBD2. The CDR3 is 14 amino acids. J lost 7 bases, V lost 9 bases, and 12 bases had no gene match. Germline values: CDR1 LGHNT, CDR2 FRNRAP. The DNA for the CDR3 is TGTGCTAGCGGCGGGGTAGCGGGATCAAATACGCAGTATTTT. Translated, it gives CASGGVAGSNTQYF.

The chain carries TRBV6-2 or TRBV6-3 and TRBJ2-7; 9 bases fit TRBD2. V trimming: 6 bases; J trimming: 4 bases; junction bases outside the gene matches: 7. The CDR3 loop spans 14 amino acids. CDR1 and CDR2 from the germline V gene are MNHEY and SVGEGT. CDR3 amino acids: CASSIAGEAYEQYF. The CDR3 DNA reads TGTGCCAGCAGCATAGCGGGAGAGGCTTACGAGCAGTACTTC.

This clonotype turned up a few times. In DNA, the CDR3 is TGTGCCACCAGCGAATACACCGGGGAGCTGTTTTTT. Amino acids: CATSEYTGELFF. The V gene is TRBV24-1, the J gene TRBJ2-2, with unresolved D. The CDR3 length is 12 residues. V lost 7 bases, J lost 3 bases, and 5 bases lay in between. Germline CDR1 is KGHDR and CDR2 is SFDVKD.

The chain carries TRBV3-1 and TRBJ2-3, with a tentative D call TRBD2 (6 bases). Germline V gene sequence: CDR1 LGHDT, CDR2 YNNKEL (reference sequence). The CDR3 contains 15 residues. Deletions cut 0 bases from V and 4 bases from J, with 11 bases between. CDR3 protein: CASSQEEGIPDTQYF. CDR3 sequence (DNA): TGTGCCAGCAGCCAAGAGGAGGGGATCCCAGATACGCAGTATTTT.

A few counts support this clonotype. This chain links TRBV24-1 with TRBJ2-7; no clear D. Trimming cost V 5 bases and J 2 bases, with 9 bases left between them. The CDR3 contains 13 residues. Germline values: CDR1 KGHDR, CDR2 SFDVKD. The CDR3 coding sequence is TGTGCCACCAGTGGGTACGGAGCCTACGAGCAGTACTTC. Translated, it gives CATSGYGAYEQYF.

This clonotype was found a few times. The chain joins TRBV24-1 to TRBJ2-1; 13 positions match TRBD2. CDR3 length equals 14 residues. V lost 10 bases, J lost 6 bases, and 5 bases stayed unmatched. CDR1 is KGHDR, CDR2 SFDVKD, per germline. CDR3 nucleotides: TGTGCCACTACGGGGACTAGCGGGACCAATGAGCAGTTCTTC. This codes for CATTGTSGTNEQFF.

In its sample, this clonotype was seen a few times. V is TRBV20-1 and J is TRBJ2-3, with D perhaps TRBD2 (5 bases). The length of the CDR3 is 16 residues. V was pared by 0 bases and J by 11 bases, with 24 bases between. The germline V gene encodes CDR1 DFQATT and CDR2 SNEGSKA (reference sequence). The CDR3 DNA follows: TGCAGTGCTAGAGATCTCGTATACGGGGTGTGGTTTGAGCAGTATTTT. As protein: CSARDLVYGVWFEQYF.

At least ten counts were recorded for this clonotype. The chain links TRBV25-1 to TRBJ2-7, with D possibly being TRBD1 (5 bases). This CDR3 has 14 amino acids. CDR1 is MGHDK, CDR2 SYGVNS, per germline. V was trimmed by 6 bases and J by 4 bases, leaving 16 bases between them. CDR3 amino acids: CASSEDTVGYEQYF. The CDR3 nucleotides are TGTGCCAGCAGCGAGGACACGGTCGGGTACGAGCAGTACTTC.

This clonotype turned up a few times. The J gene is TRBJ2-5, the V gene TRBV29-1, with 12 bases fitting TRBD2. V lost 5 bases to trimming and J lost 5 bases; unmatched junction nucleotides: 15. In germline, CDR1 is SQVTM, CDR2 ANQGSEA. The CDR3 has 17 amino acids. The CDR3 protein is CSVFKDRLAGEEETQYF. CDR3 DNA: TGCAGCGTTTTTAAAGACCGACTAGCGGGAGAGGAGGAGACCCAGTACTTC.

In its sample, this clonotype was seen a few times. The chain combines TRBV5-1 with TRBJ2-7; 10 nucleotides align to TRBD1. J was trimmed by 8 bases and V by 4 bases; bases with no gene match: 6. Germline values: CDR1 SGHRS, CDR2 YFSETQ. The CDR3 runs to 13 residues. CDR3 bases: TGCGCCAGCAGCGGTGGGACAGGGGAGAAGCAGTACTTC. It translates to CASSGGTGEKQYF.

This clonotype has more than one count but fewer than ten. V gene TRBV5-5 combines with J gene TRBJ1-5; tentatively, D is TRBD1 (5 bases). The V end was cut by 3 bases, the J end by 3 bases, with 16 bases between. CDR1 and CDR2 (germline): SGHKS, YYEKEE (reference sequence). This CDR3 contains 16 residues. This CDR3 reads CASSSDMTVYNQPQHF. CDR3 DNA: TGTGCCAGCAGCTCAGACATGACAGTGTACAATCAGCCCCAGCATTTT.

The chain is built from TRBV7-8 and TRBJ2-5; D may be TRBD1 or TRBD2 (6 bases each). The CDR3 is made up of 16 amino acids. From germline, CDR1 is SGHVS and CDR2 FQNEAQ. With 5 bases removed from V and 2 bases from J, the gap between germline ends came to 18 bases. The CDR3 loop reads CASSRREGGGQETQYF. DNA of the CDR3: TGTGCCAGCAGCCGCCGAGAGGGGGGAGGACAAGAGACCCAGTACTTC.

This clonotype was detected ten times or more. The rearrangement joins TRBV12-3 or TRBV12-4 to TRBJ2-7, with D tentatively TRBD1 (5 bases). The CDR3 has 13 amino acids. Trimming pared 8 bases from V and 0 bases from J, leaving 11 bases between. In DNA form, the CDR3 reads TGTGCCAGCGCTTGGGGCTCCTCCTACGAGCAGTACTTC. This translates into CASAWGSSYEQYF.

In DNA form, the CDR3 reads TGCGCCAGCAGCCAAGGCGGCCTCTACGAGCAGTACTTC. It yields the protein CASSQGGLYEQYF. This rearrangement joins TRBV4-1 to TRBJ2-7, with D hard to call. Deletions cut 1 base from V and 3 bases from J, with 7 bases between. This CDR3 is built from 13 residues. Germline V CDR1 and CDR2: MGHRA, YSYEKL.

The sample holds one count of this clonotype. The chain joins TRBV10-3 to TRBJ1-2; TRBD1 matches 10 bases. The CDR3 runs 15 residues. Germline V gives CDR1 ENHRY, CDR2 SYGVKD. After removal of 4 bases from V and 4 bases from J, the junction contained 6 bases not matched to a gene. The CDR3 bases are TGTGCCATCAGTGCGACGGGACAGGGGATCTATGGCTACACCTTC. Its translation is CAISATGQGIYGYTF.

The V gene is TRBV6-1, the J gene TRBJ1-6, with a tentative D call TRBD1 (6 bases). Germline CDR1 and CDR2: MNHNS and SASEGT. CDR3 length: 13 residues. V lost 6 bases and J lost 11, with 14 bases in between. CDR3 coding DNA: TGTGCCAGCAGGGGGACAACGGGGCCACCCCTCCACTTT. It codes for CASRGTTGPPLHF.